The rows below give T cell receptor beta chains drawn from one sample of a study of T cells in Graves' hyperthyroidism and ophthalmopathy. TCRdb itself ran the multiplex PCR reads through MiXCR, one entry per CDR3 protein. The table records around 600,000 distinct CDR3 sequences, roughly 14% of them present only once. Sequencing input: blood. Every receptor here comes from a woman aged 50 to 60 with Graves' ophthalmopathy. CDR3s include the opening cysteine and the closing phenylalanine or tryptophan. The D gene is left open where the match is weak. Clone size is shown for a subset of rows, as once, few, many or a class of expanded clone.

j_call,v_call,clone_size,d_call,cdr3_aa,cdr3_nt
TRBJ2-6,TRBV6-2/TRBV6-3,NA,NA,CASSYGAGANVLTF,TGTGCCAGCAGTTACGGGGCTGGGGCCAACGTCCTGACTTTC
TRBJ2-7,TRBV19,NA,TRBD2,CASRTGLAGGYEQYF,TGTGCCAGTAGAACGGGGCTAGCGGGAGGCTACGAGCAGTACTTC
TRBJ1-6,TRBV12-3/TRBV12-4,many,NA,CASSFQGLSYNSPLHF,TGTGCCAGCAGTTTTCAGGGTCTCTCCTATAATTCACCCCTCCACTTT
TRBJ2-3,TRBV12-3/TRBV12-4,many,NA,CASSTQWDTQYF,TGTGCCAGCAGTACCCAGTGGGATACGCAGTATTTT
TRBJ2-1,TRBV6-5,NA,NA,CASSYTRSSYNEQFF,TGTGCCAGCAGTTACACGCGGAGCTCCTACAATGAGCAGTTCTTC
TRBJ1-5,TRBV20-1,NA,NA,CSADDLGHINNQPQHF,TGCAGTGCTGACGACCTGGGACATATAAACAATCAGCCCCAGCATTTT
TRBJ2-7,TRBV7-6,few,TRBD2,CASSHSGSTSYEQYF,TGTGCCAGCAGCCATAGCGGGAGTACCTCCTACGAGCAGTACTTC
TRBJ2-2,TRBV5-1,many,NA,CASSSPGGDTGELFF,TGCGCCAGCAGCTCCCCGGGGGGCGACACCGGGGAGCTGTTTTTT
TRBJ1-4,TRBV5-1,many,NA,CASSLTENNEKLFF,TGCGCCAGCAGTCTCACAGAGAATAATGAAAAACTGTTTTTT
TRBJ2-1,TRBV28,few,NA,CASRGSSEGSYNEQFF,TGTGCCAGCAGGGGTTCGTCGGAGGGTTCCTACAATGAGCAGTTCTTC
TRBJ2-1,TRBV28,few,TRBD2,CASSLAPSGRVFF,TGTGCCAGCAGTTTAGCCCCTAGCGGGAGAGTGTTCTTC
TRBJ1-1,TRBV6-1,many,NA,CASSGRTPGTEAFF,TGTGCCAGCAGTGGCCGAACCCCCGGGACTGAAGCTTTCTTT
TRBJ2-1,TRBV3-1,NA,TRBD2,CASSQYSGAYNEQFF,TGTGCCAGCAGCCAATATAGCGGGGCGTACAATGAGCAGTTCTTC
TRBJ1-1,TRBV6-5,few,TRBD1,CASSYFSLSGGGTEAFF,TGTGCCAGCAGTTACTTTTCTTTATCAGGGGGCGGCACTGAAGCTTTCTTT